The 16 T cell receptor beta chains below were found in one sample sequenced in a study of Ad26.COV2.S vaccination and SARS-CoV-2 variants. Indicated treatment: around 19 received Ad26.COV2.S at low or high dose, single or two shots; 5 received placebo; per-sample allocation not given. Samples analyzed were those drawn on day 63 after the first vaccine or placebo injection. TCRdb's copy holds only in-frame clones and misses some; the assay was immunoSEQ multiplex PCR. The repertoire holds around 320,000 clones, with 86% as singletons. This specimen was peripheral blood, taken in a trial of Ad26.COV2.S vaccine versus placebo. These receptors originate from a person between 18 and 59 years old who received the Ad26.COV2.S COVID-19 vaccine or a placebo.

The V call is TRBV24-1, the J call TRBJ1-5; 8 bases match TRBD1. The germline CDR1 and CDR2 sequences are KGHDR and SFDVKD. The V gene end was trimmed by 5 bases and the J gene end by 3 bases; junction bases not matched to a gene: 5. The CDR3 covers 15 residues. The CDR3 sequence: CATSVQGAINQPQHF. The CDR3 DNA reads TGTGCCACCAGTGTTCAGGGGGCGATCAATCAGCCCCAGCATTTT.

The chain joins TRBV30 to TRBJ2-2; 8 bases are a match to TRBD1. Germline CDR1 and CDR2: GTSNPN and SVGIG (reference sequence). The CDR3 is 15 residues long. V gave up 0 bases and J gave up 5 bases; unmatched junction bases: 5. CDR3 DNA sequence: TGTGCCTGGAGTGTGGGCAGGGGGCCGACCGGGGAGCTGTTTTTT. It encodes CAWSVGRGPTGELFF.

The gene calls are TRBV11-2 and TRBJ1-2; D not resolved. From germline, CDR1 is SGHAT and CDR2 FQNNGV. CDR3 length: 17 residues. V was clipped by 1 base and J by 3 bases, with 18 bases between them. CDR3 bases: TGTGCCAGCAGCTTAGCGAGCCCGGCCGGGATATACTATGGCTACACCTTC. Residues: CASSLASPAGIYYGYTF.

The chain links TRBV15 to TRBJ1-2; the D is unclear. This CDR3 has 14 amino acids. Germline V lookup: CDR1 LNHNV, CDR2 YYDKDF (reference sequence). V shed 4 bases and J shed 7 bases, with 16 bases lying between them. CDR3 nucleotide sequence: TGTGCCACCAGCACAGGTGACCGAGGTTCTGGCTACACCTTC. Its translation: CATSTGDRGSGYTF.

The rearrangement uses TRBV9 and TRBJ1-2, with D possibly matching TRBD1 (5 bases). CDR1 is SGDLS, CDR2 YYNGEE, per germline. The CDR3 is 14 residues long. With 3 bases removed from V and 3 bases from J, the gap between germline ends came to 12 bases. CDR3 DNA: TGTGCCAGCAGCGGGTCCCCGACAGACTATGGCTACACCTTC. It translates to CASSGSPTDYGYTF.

V and J are TRBV27 and TRBJ2-5, with D tentatively TRBD1 (6 bases). Between the trimmed V and J ends, which lost 3 bases and 1 base, there was a span of 12 bases. Germline CDR1 MNHEY, CDR2 SMNVEV (reference sequence). The CDR3 sequence is 15 residues long. In DNA, the CDR3 is TGTGCCAGCAGTTTCGGGGACATAGGCCAAGAGACCCAGTACTTC. It yields the protein CASSFGDIGQETQYF.

This chain uses TRBV5-4 with TRBJ1-1, with D unresolved. V was cut by 2 bases and J by 2 bases, with 7 bases left in between. The CDR3 totals 13 residues. The germline gives CDR1 SGHNT, CDR2 YYREEE (reference sequence). The CDR3 sequence is CASSFPDNTEAFF. The CDR3 DNA sequence: TGTGCCAGCAGCTTCCCAGATAACACTGAAGCTTTCTTT.

This clone occurred once. The genes are TRBV27 and TRBJ2-4; D assignment may be TRBD1 or TRBD2 (6 bases each). V shed 5 bases and J shed 0 bases, with 8 bases lying between them. This CDR3 comprises 14 residues. The V gene's germline CDR1 is MNHEY and CDR2 SMNVEV (reference sequence). The chain's CDR3 is CASSEGGAKNIQYF. The CDR3 nucleotides are TGTGCCAGCAGTGAGGGGGGAGCCAAAAACATTCAGTACTTC.

The chain couples TRBV19 to TRBJ2-5; TRBD1 might be the D (5 bases). The V end lost 1 base, the J end lost 8 bases, and 11 bases lay between the germline ends. The germline gives CDR1 LNHDA, CDR2 SQIVND (reference sequence). The CDR3 is 13 residues long. The CDR3 bases are TGTGCCAGTAGTATAGGGAGACAGACAACCCAGTACTTC. Translating it yields CASSIGRQTTQYF.

This chain connects TRBV30 to TRBJ1-5; D unresolved. The CDR3 is 13 amino acids. The germline V and J ends were trimmed by 0 bases and 6 bases, with 9 bases remaining between them. Germline CDR1 is GTSNPN and CDR2 is SVGIG (reference sequence). The CDR3 DNA is TGTGCCTGGAGTGTAGTGGGCGGTCAGCCCCAGCATTTT. This gives the protein CAWSVVGGQPQHF.

This chain connects TRBV7-2 to TRBJ2-1, with 11 bases that match TRBD2. The CDR3 consists of 13 residues. With 0 bases clipped from V and 15 bases from J, the junction kept 4 bases outside the gene matches. Per germline, CDR1 SGHTA and CDR2 FQGNSA. The DNA of the CDR3 is TGTGCCAGCAGCTTAGCCGCTAGCGGGGGGAGGTTCTTC. Protein sequence: CASSLAASGGRFF.

The chain is built from TRBV5-1 and TRBJ2-7; TRBD2 matches at 11 bases. Germline assignment: CDR1 SGHRS and CDR2 YFSETQ. V lost 1 base to trimming and J lost 4 bases; unmatched junction nucleotides: 7. This CDR3 spans 16 amino acids. CDR3 DNA: TGCGCCAGCAGCTTGTTGTCTAGCGGGGGGAGTTACGAGCAGTACTTC. This gives the protein CASSLLSSGGSYEQYF.

The chain links TRBV30 to TRBJ1-4, with a possible D match to TRBD1 (5 bases). With 0 bases removed from V and 10 bases from J, the gap between germline ends came to 18 bases. The germline CDR1 and CDR2 sequences are GTSNPN and SVGIG (reference sequence). This CDR3 contains 15 residues. The CDR3 coding sequence is TGTGCCTGGAGTGTACGTAGGGGCCATGGGGGAAAACTGTTTTTT. Translated, it gives CAWSVRRGHGGKLFF.

CDR3 in amino acids: CARGGGSEAFF. CDR3 sequence (DNA): TGTGCCAGAGGGGGTGGGTCGGAAGCTTTCTTT. The chain recombines TRBV11-1 with TRBJ1-1, with a tentative D call TRBD1 (6 bases). This CDR3 is 11 amino acids long. Germline assignment: CDR1 SGHAT and CDR2 FQDESV (reference sequence). V lost 9 bases, J lost 8 bases, and 13 bases lay in between.

Details on this clone: The junction and the germline gene differ at one end; a read error may be behind it. The chain is built from TRBV18 and TRBJ2-7; no definite D call. Per the germline V gene, CDR1 is KGHSH and CDR2 is LQKENI. The CDR3 is made up of 14 amino acids. The DNA for the CDR3 is TGTGCCAGCTCCCCACCGCTTAATACCTACGAGCAGTACTTC. Its protein is CASSPPLNTYEQYF.

The rearrangement uses TRBV30 and TRBJ2-7, with a tentative D call TRBD2 (5 bases). Germline CDR1 reads GTSNPN; CDR2 reads SVGIG (reference sequence). V was trimmed by 4 bases and J by 0 bases, leaving 16 bases between them. The CDR3 has 15 amino acids. CDR3 amino acids: CAWTPLDFSSYEQYF. The CDR3 region has the DNA TGTGCCTGGACCCCTTTGGACTTCAGCTCCTACGAGCAGTACTTC.